This TCR beta chain comes out of a study of blood T cell dynamics during melanoma immunotherapy. V lost 3 bases and J lost 2; bases outside the gene matches: 7. This CDR3 has 16 amino acids. Germline assignment: CDR1 SGDLS and CDR2 YYNGEE. With regard to this clone: Its cognate antigen is unknown.

The sample's time point: pre-treatment baseline. Disease control meant complete response, partial response or stable disease at 12 weeks. Broader study findings: The study could not tell melanoma-specific clones from general immune activation.

The table came from immunoSEQ multiplex PCR; TCRdb's copy has only in-frame clones and leaves some out. The sample yields 15,000 to 20,000 clones, approximately 90% seen once. The clonotype comes from a human donor with melanoma. The chain has TRBV9 and TRBJ2-1; 8 nucleotides match TRBD2. Here the sequenced sample was blood, taken from a patient treated with checkpoint blockade. This CDR3 is CASSAPGTRAYNEQFF. CDR3 sequence (DNA): TGTGCCAGCAGCGCCCCCGGGACTAGGGCCTACAATGAGCAGTTCTTC.